The sample holds a few counts of the clone carrying this T cell receptor beta chain. What it binds is unknown. The germline gives CDR1 SNHLY, CDR2 FYNNEI. With 7 bases removed from V and 4 bases from J, the gap between germline ends came to 12 bases. There are 13 residues in the CDR3. These data come from a study of human T cells and chemical hapten exposure. Overall study: Variation in per-sample TCR yields came mainly from small pooled library volume differences. Regarding the study as a whole: Following DPC sensitization, TCRs present above 1 in 1000 frequency showed no change.

Regarding time point: patch test 1, 2 weeks after DPC sensitization. Noted treatment: therapeutic diphenylcyclopropenone sensitization with weekly scalp DPC. The starting material, unfractionated whole blood, was used for total RNA extraction. For the library, individual cDNA molecules each received unique molecular identifiers. TCRdb processed the RACE reads anew with MiXCR; each CDR3 protein has one entry. This table holds around 75,000 distinct CDR3 sequences, 10% to 15% found once. Sequenced here: whole blood, sampled in connection with sensitization to the hapten diphenylcyclopropenone (DPC). This TCR was sampled from a woman aged 60-75 years with alopecia areata. Some clones in this sample may be carry-over from other donors' samples. The chain employs TRBV2 and TRBJ2-3; D is unresolved. The CDR3 nucleotides read TGTGCCAGCAACCCGGACGTGTCAGATACGCAGTATTTT. Translation: CASNPDVSDTQYF. Together with reference TRBV2 and TRBJ2-3, the CDR3 gives the full variable domain: EPEVTQTPSHQVTQMGQEVILRCVPISNHLYFYWYRQILGQKVEFLVSFYNNEISEKSEIFDDQFSVERPDGSNFTLKIRSTKLEDSAMYFCASNPDVSDTQYFGPGTRLTVL.